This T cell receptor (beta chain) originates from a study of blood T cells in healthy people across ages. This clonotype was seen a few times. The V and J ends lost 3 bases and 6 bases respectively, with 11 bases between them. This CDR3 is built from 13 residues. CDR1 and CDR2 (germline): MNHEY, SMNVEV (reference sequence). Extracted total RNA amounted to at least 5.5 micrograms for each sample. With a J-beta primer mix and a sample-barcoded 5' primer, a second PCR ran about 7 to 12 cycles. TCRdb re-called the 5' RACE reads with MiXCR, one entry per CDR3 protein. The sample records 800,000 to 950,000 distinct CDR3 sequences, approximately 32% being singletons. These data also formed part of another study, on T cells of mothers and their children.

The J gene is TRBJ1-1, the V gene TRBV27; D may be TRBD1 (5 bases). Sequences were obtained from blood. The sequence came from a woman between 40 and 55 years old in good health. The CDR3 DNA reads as TGTGCCAGCAGTTTTCCGGGGGGGGCTGAAGCTTTCTTT. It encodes CASSFPGGAEAFF.